This TCR beta chain was captured in a study of naive and memory T cell subsets. Two oligonucleotides, mixed equimolar, formed the beta constant-region primer covering TRBC1 and TRBC2. Ligated cDNA was amplified by four rounds of PCR with nested alpha and beta constant-region primers and SP2. TCRdb independently ran MiXCR on the UMI-ligation and nested PCR reads; one entry per CDR3 protein. The table lists under 150,000 distinct CDR3 sequences, around 21% of them singletons. In this sample, this clonotype turned up a few times. Its antigen is unidentified. Findings of the study overall: A few larger clonotypes appeared in naive repertoires, especially CD8, possibly memory cells re-expressing CD45RA.

CD4 T cells were positively selected, then CD8 T cells from the CD4-negative fraction. Cells stained for CD3, CD4, CD8, CD45RA, CD27 and viability were sorted into four CD45RA/CD27 subsets. The CDR3 is 14 residues long. Trimming pared 1 base from V and 5 bases from J, leaving 13 bases between. CDR1 is SGHRS, CDR2 YFSETQ, per germline. V and J are TRBV5-1 and TRBJ2-7, with D perhaps TRBD1 (5 bases). The sample taken for sequencing was naive CD8+ T cells from blood. This receptor was identified in a human donor in good health. The CDR3 DNA is TGCGCCAGCAGCTTGTATGGCAGGGTAAACGAGCAGTACTTC. It encodes CASSLYGRVNEQYF.